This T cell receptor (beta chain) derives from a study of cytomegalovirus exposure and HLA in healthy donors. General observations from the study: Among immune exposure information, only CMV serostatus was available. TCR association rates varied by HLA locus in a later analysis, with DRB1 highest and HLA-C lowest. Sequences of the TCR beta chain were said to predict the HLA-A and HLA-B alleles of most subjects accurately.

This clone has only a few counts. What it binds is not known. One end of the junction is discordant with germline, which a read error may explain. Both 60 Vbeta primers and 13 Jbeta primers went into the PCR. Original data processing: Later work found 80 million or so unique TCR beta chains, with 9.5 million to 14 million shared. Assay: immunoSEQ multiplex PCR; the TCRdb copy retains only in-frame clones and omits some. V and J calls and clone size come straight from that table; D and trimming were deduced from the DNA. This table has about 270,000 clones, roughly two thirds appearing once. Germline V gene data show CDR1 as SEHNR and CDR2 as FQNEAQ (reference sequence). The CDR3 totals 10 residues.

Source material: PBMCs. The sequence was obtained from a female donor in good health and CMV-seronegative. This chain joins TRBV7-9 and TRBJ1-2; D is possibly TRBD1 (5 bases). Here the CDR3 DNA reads TGTTCCAGCCAGGGATATGGCTACACCTTC. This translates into CSSQGYGYTF.